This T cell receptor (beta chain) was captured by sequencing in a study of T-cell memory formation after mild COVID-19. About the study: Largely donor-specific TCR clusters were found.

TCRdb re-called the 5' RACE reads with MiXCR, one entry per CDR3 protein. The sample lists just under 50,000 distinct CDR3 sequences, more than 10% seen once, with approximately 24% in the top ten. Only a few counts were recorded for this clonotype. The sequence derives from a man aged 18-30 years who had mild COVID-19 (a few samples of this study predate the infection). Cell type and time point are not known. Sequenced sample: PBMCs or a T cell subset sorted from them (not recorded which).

CDR3 in DNA: TGCGCCAGCAGTCCCCACGGACAGCATGGCTACACCTTC. It translates to CASSPHGQHGYTF. J is TRBJ1-2 and V is TRBV5-1; D perhaps matches TRBD1 (6 bases). CDR3 length: 13 amino acids. V shed 5 bases and J shed 6 bases, with 14 bases lying between them. The germline gives CDR1 SGHRS, CDR2 YFSETQ. Complete variable domain (other parts from reference TRBV5-1 and TRBJ1-2): KAGVTQTPRYLIKTRGQQVTLSCSPISGHRSVSWYQQTPGQGLQFLFEYFSETQRNKGNFPGRFSGRQFSNSRSEMNVSTLELGDSALYLCASSPHGQHGYTFGSGTRLTVV.